Below, one T cell receptor (beta chain) is given with its context. The data were obtained in a study of blood T cell repertoires in COVID-19. About the research overall: Collection of acute and convalescent COVID-19 samples took place in the United States, Italy and Spain. The analysed material was cDNA or gDNA that came from T cells, B-cell-depleted T cells, or PBMCs.

Original analysis: Quantification of nucleated cells was approximated via reference gene primer amplification. The method was immunoSEQ multiplex PCR; TCRdb's version includes in-frame clones alone and lacks a portion of them. That table furnishes V, J and clone size, whereas the DNA furnished D and trimming. The table includes 150,000 to 200,000 clones, around nine tenths detected once. The CDR3 consists of 11 residues. CDR1 and CDR2 from the germline V gene are SGHRS and YFSETQ. Between the trimmed V and J ends, which lost 6 bases and 7 bases, there was a span of 11 bases. The sample comprised peripheral blood. V and J are TRBV5-1 and TRBJ2-7, with D perhaps matching TRBD2 (5 bases). This TCR was sampled from a man in his 70s with active or convalescent COVID-19. For the CDR3, the DNA is TGCGCCAGCAAGAGGGATCGGGAGCAGTACTTC. This sequence encodes CASKRDREQYF.